These 24 T cell receptor beta chains were sequenced from one sample in a study of cytomegalovirus exposure and HLA in healthy donors. The primer mix had 60 Vbeta and 13 Jbeta primers. Measured with immunoSEQ multiplex PCR; TCRdb has only the in-frame clones, and not every one. The repertoire includes 150,000 to 200,000 clones, around 80% of them detected once, and less than 2% sits in the top ten. The specimen was PBMCs. The receptors originated from a man aged 18 to 30 in good health and CMV-seronegative.

The chain employs TRBV30 and TRBJ2-7, with TRBD2 identical over 7 bases. Per the germline V gene, CDR1 is GTSNPN and CDR2 is SVGIG (reference sequence). The CDR3 totals 13 residues. The J segment lost 7 bases and the V segment lost 2 bases, leaving 8 bases of the junction unmatched. The CDR3 is CAWSPGGSGEQYF. The CDR3 coding sequence is TGTGCCTGGAGTCCGGGAGGCTCGGGGGAGCAGTACTTC. Complete variable domain (other parts from reference TRBV30 and TRBJ2-7): SQTIHQWPATLVQPVGSPLSLECTVEGTSNPNLYWYRQAAGRGLQLLFYSVGIGQISSEVPQNLSASRPQDRQFILSSKKLLLSDSGFYLCAWSPGGSGEQYFGPGTRLTVT.

The J gene is TRBJ2-7, the V gene TRBV2, with TRBD1 matching 9 bases. CDR1 SNHLY and CDR2 FYNNEI come from the germline V gene. The V gene end was trimmed by 6 bases and the J gene end by 6 bases; junction bases not matched to a gene: 15. The CDR3 consists of 16 residues. Written as DNA, the CDR3 is TGTGCCAGCAGGCTCAGAGGGGGACAGGGTCGCGGCGAGCAGTACTTC. The encoded protein is CASRLRGGQGRGEQYF.

The J gene is TRBJ2-1, the V gene TRBV7-2; D is undetermined. The CDR3 contains 15 residues. Per the germline V gene, CDR1 is SGHTA and CDR2 is FQGNSA. Trimming left V 0 bases short and J 1 base short, with 7 bases between. This chain's CDR3 is CASSLAVSSYNEQFF. As DNA, the CDR3 is TGTGCCAGCAGCTTAGCCGTTTCGTCCTACAATGAGCAGTTCTTC.

V usage is TRBV19 and J usage is TRBJ1-5, with 9 positions matching TRBD1. The CDR3 has 16 amino acids. Germline-derived CDR1 and CDR2 are LNHDA and SQIVND (reference sequence). The V gene end was trimmed by 4 bases and the J gene end by 6 bases; junction bases not matched to a gene: 10. The CDR3 bases are TGTGCCAGTAGTAAAGAAACAGGGGGCGCGGGTCAGCCCCAGCATTTT. The encoded protein is CASSKETGGAGQPQHF.

The V call is TRBV6-1, the J call TRBJ2-7; TRBD1 might be the D (6 bases). V lost 8 bases and J lost 2, with 19 bases in between. This CDR3 is 15 amino acids long. Germline values: CDR1 MNHNS, CDR2 SASEGT. Here the CDR3 reads CASSQRGGQPYEQYF. In DNA form, the CDR3 reads TGTGCCAGCTCCCAGCGTGGGGGCCAGCCCTACGAGCAGTACTTC.

This clone was recorded a few times. At one end, the junction sequence differs from germline, possibly due to a read error. This chain links TRBV7-9 with TRBJ2-7; the match to TRBD2 covers 13 bases. Germline assignment: CDR1 SEHNR and CDR2 FQNEAQ (reference sequence). CDR3 length: 16 amino acids. The CDR3, as DNA: TGTTCCAGCAGCTTACCTCCGGGACTAGCGGGATGGGAGCAGTACTTC. Amino acids: CSSSLPPGLAGWEQYF.

CDR3 loop: CASSPGANPTYEQYF. DNA of the CDR3: TGTGCCAGCAGCCCAGGGGCAAACCCGACCTACGAGCAGTACTTC. The V gene is TRBV7-9, the J gene TRBJ2-7, with TRBD1 as a possible D gene (6 bases). Germline V gene data show CDR1 as SEHNR and CDR2 as FQNEAQ (reference sequence). This CDR3 comprises 15 residues. V was pared by 5 bases and J by 2 bases, with 16 bases between.

The rearrangement joins TRBV21-1 to TRBJ2-3; TRBD2 is the table's D call and was not checked against the DNA. TRBV21-1 is labeled a pseudogene. The CDR3 has 18 residues. CDR3 coding DNA: TGTGCCAGCAGCAGTTCCCTAGCGGGAGGATGGGGCACAGATACGCAGTATTTT. Translating it yields CASSSSLAGGWGTDTQYF.

The chain carries TRBV20-1 and TRBJ2-1; D is uncertain. V was clipped by 1 base and J by 9 bases, with 7 bases between them. CDR1 and CDR2 (germline): DFQATT, SNEGSKA (reference sequence). The CDR3 has 11 residues. CDR3 sequence reads: CSARVPIEQFF. DNA for the CDR3: TGCAGTGCTAGAGTCCCAATTGAGCAGTTCTTC.

This rearrangement joins TRBV9 to TRBJ2-1; the match to TRBD2 covers 9 bases. With 4 bases clipped from V and 5 bases from J, the junction kept 13 bases outside the gene matches. The CDR3 sequence is 17 residues long. Germline loops: CDR1 SGDLS, CDR2 YYNGEE. CDR3 residues: CASSPGRGREGDNEQFF. The CDR3 region has the DNA TGTGCCAGCAGCCCGGGGAGGGGGCGGGAGGGGGACAATGAGCAGTTCTTC. The entire variable domain, with the rest obtained from reference TRBV9 and TRBJ2-1, is as follows: DSGVTQTPKHLITATGQRVTLRCSPRSGDLSVYWYQQSLDQGLQFLIQYYNGEERAKGNILERFSAQQFPDLHSELNLSSLELGDSALYFCASSPGRGREGDNEQFFGPGTRLTVL.

The sample holds a few counts of this clone. The rearrangement uses TRBV6-5 and TRBJ2-2; maybe TRBD2 (5 bases). Germline CDR1 is MNHEY and CDR2 is SVGAGI. Trimming cost V 8 bases and J 5 bases, with 12 bases left between them. CDR3 length equals 13 residues. The CDR3 nucleotides read TGTGCCAGCGTGAGGGATGGGACCGGGGAGCTGTTTTTT. Translation: CASVRDGTGELFF.

CDR3 DNA: TGTGCCAGCAGCTTCCATGGGACAGGGGGCTACGAGCAGTACTTC. Translated: CASSFHGTGGYEQYF. The genes are TRBV7-2 and TRBJ2-7; 11 positions agree with TRBD1. CDR1 is SGHTA, CDR2 FQGNSA, per germline. The CDR3 has 15 amino acids. Trimming took 3 bases from V and 3 from J; bases not matched to a gene: 4.

This chain uses TRBV7-2 with TRBJ2-1; D call uncertain. V lost 7 bases, J lost 2 bases, and 12 bases lay in between. Germline CDR1 is SGHTA and CDR2 is FQGNSA. This CDR3 is built from 14 residues. CDR3 nucleotide sequence: TGTGCCAGCACGACTCCATCCGCCTACAATGAGCAGTTCTTC. It translates to CASTTPSAYNEQFF. The variable domain in full, completed from reference TRBV7-2 and TRBJ2-1, reads GAGVSQSPSNKVTEKGKDVELRCDPISGHTALYWYRQSLGQGLEFLIYFQGNSAPDKSGLPSDRFSAERTGGSVSTLTIQRTQQEDSAVYLCASTTPSAYNEQFFGPGTRLTVL.

This clone was detected once. V and J are TRBV7-6 and TRBJ2-1, with 8 nucleotides matching TRBD2. The junction had 8 bases not matched to a gene; V was cut back by 1 base and J by 0 bases. The length of the CDR3 is 18 residues. CDR1 and CDR2 from the germline V gene are SGHVS and FNYEAQ. The CDR3 sequence is CASSLVEPGGSSYNEQFF. Here the CDR3 DNA reads TGTGCCAGCAGCTTAGTAGAGCCGGGAGGGAGCTCCTACAATGAGCAGTTCTTC. The full variable domain, rest sourced from reference TRBV7-6 and TRBJ2-1, is GAGVSQSPRYKVTKRGQDVALRCDPISGHVSLYWYRQALGQGPEFLTYFNYEAQQDKSGLPNDRFSAERPEGSISTLTIQRTEQRDSAMYRCASSLVEPGGSSYNEQFFGPGTRLTVL.

V usage is TRBV10-3 and J usage is TRBJ2-1; 9 bases are a match to TRBD2. J lost 9 bases, V lost 4 bases, and 10 bases had no gene match. This CDR3 has 15 residues. Germline loops: CDR1 ENHRY, CDR2 SYGVKD. The chain's CDR3 is CAISALRTSVAEQFF. CDR3 bases: TGTGCCATCAGTGCATTGAGGACTAGCGTGGCTGAGCAGTTCTTC.

This chain uses TRBV28 with TRBJ1-2, with unresolved D. Germline V gives CDR1 MDHEN, CDR2 SYDVKM. The CDR3 sequence is 13 residues long. V dropped 2 bases and J dropped 5 bases, with 9 bases sitting between them. CDR3 in amino acids: CASSLSGEYGYTF. CDR3 DNA sequence: TGTGCCAGCAGTTTAAGCGGGGAATATGGCTACACCTTC.

This chain links TRBV9 with TRBJ2-7, with TRBD2 matching over 8 bases. Germline loops: CDR1 SGDLS, CDR2 YYNGEE. This CDR3 region has 14 residues. V trimming: 2 bases; J trimming: 3 bases; junction bases outside the gene matches: 4. The DNA for the CDR3 is TGTGCCAGCAGCGTTAGCGGGAAGGGCTACGAGCAGTACTTC. Its protein is CASSVSGKGYEQYF.

The V and J genes are TRBV2 and TRBJ1-5, with TRBD1 as a possible D gene (5 bases). Germline V CDR1 and CDR2: SNHLY, FYNNEI. V was shortened by 2 bases and J by 4 bases, with 15 bases between the two germline ends. This CDR3 contains 16 residues. The CDR3 sequence is CASSEYTRQKNQPQHF. The CDR3 DNA sequence: TGTGCCAGCAGTGAATATACTCGACAGAAAAATCAGCCCCAGCATTTT.

The chain joins TRBV5-5 to TRBJ2-2; TRBD2 aligns across 12 bases. CDR1 and CDR2 from the germline V gene are SGHKS and YYEKEE (reference sequence). V lost 4 bases to trimming and J lost 4 bases; unmatched junction nucleotides: 2. CDR3 length: 15 amino acids. CDR3 DNA: TGTGCCAGCAGCCGGGGACTAGCGGGCACCGGGGAGCTGTTTTTT. Protein sequence: CASSRGLAGTGELFF.

As DNA, the CDR3 is TGTGCCAGCAGCCCCCAGACAGATCCCACAGATACGCAGTATTTT. Translating gives CASSPQTDPTDTQYF. The chain links TRBV9 to TRBJ2-3; weak D call: TRBD1 (5 bases). The CDR3 covers 15 residues. The V gene's germline CDR1 is SGDLS and CDR2 YYNGEE. Trimming removed 4 bases from V and 2 bases from J, with 14 bases in between.

This clone was recorded a few times. Distinct nucleotide sequences in the sample also encode this CDR3. Written as DNA, the CDR3 is TGTGCCAGTAGTATCGACAGGGGCGAGCAGTACTTC. It yields the protein CASSIDRGEQYF. V is TRBV19 and J is TRBJ2-7, with 8 bases lining up with TRBD1. The V and J ends lost 3 bases and 6 bases, in that order; junction bases with no gene match: 1. The CDR3 has 12 amino acids. CDR1 LNHDA and CDR2 SQIVND come from the germline V gene (reference sequence).

This sequence joins TRBV5-1 and TRBJ2-4, with D perhaps TRBD2 (6 bases). Trimming took 0 bases from V and 5 from J, leaving 9 bases between them. CDR3 length: 14 amino acids. The germline CDR1 and CDR2 sequences are SGHRS and YFSETQ. CDR3 coding DNA: TGCGCCAGCAGCTTGGGGGGAGGAGAAAACATTCAGTACTTC. It encodes CASSLGGGENIQYF. Complete variable domain (other parts from reference TRBV5-1 and TRBJ2-4): KAGVTQTPRYLIKTRGQQVTLSCSPISGHRSVSWYQQTPGQGLQFLFEYFSETQRNKGNFPGRFSGRQFSNSRSEMNVSTLELGDSALYLCASSLGGGENIQYFGAGTRLSVL.

The V gene is TRBV5-1, the J gene TRBJ1-1, with 10 bases identical to TRBD1. J gave up 2 bases and V 1 base, and 11 bases lay outside the gene matches. Germline CDR1 SGHRS, CDR2 YFSETQ. The CDR3 length is 18 residues. Here the CDR3 DNA reads TGCGCCAGCAGCTTGCGGGGGGGACAGGGGCTGATCAACACTGAAGCTTTCTTT. As protein: CASSLRGGQGLINTEAFF.

The CDR3 DNA reads TGTGCCAGCTCACCACAGGGGTGGGACTATGGCTACACCTTC. Its protein product is CASSPQGWDYGYTF. V gene TRBV18 combines with J gene TRBJ1-2; D is perhaps TRBD1 (5 bases). Trimming left V 1 base short and J 3 bases short, with 9 bases between. The CDR3 is 14 residues long. The germline CDR1 and CDR2 sequences are KGHSH and LQKENI.